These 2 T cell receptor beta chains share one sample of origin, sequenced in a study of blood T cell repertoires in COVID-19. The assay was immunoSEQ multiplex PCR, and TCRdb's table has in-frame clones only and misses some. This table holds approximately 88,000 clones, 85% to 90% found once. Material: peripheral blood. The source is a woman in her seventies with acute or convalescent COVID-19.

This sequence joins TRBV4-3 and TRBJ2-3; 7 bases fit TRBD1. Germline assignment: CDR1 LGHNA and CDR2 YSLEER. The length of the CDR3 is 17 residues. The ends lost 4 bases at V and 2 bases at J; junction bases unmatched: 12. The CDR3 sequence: CASSPVYPGQHTDTQYF. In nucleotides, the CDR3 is TGCGCCAGCAGCCCAGTATATCCGGGACAGCACACAGATACGCAGTATTTT.

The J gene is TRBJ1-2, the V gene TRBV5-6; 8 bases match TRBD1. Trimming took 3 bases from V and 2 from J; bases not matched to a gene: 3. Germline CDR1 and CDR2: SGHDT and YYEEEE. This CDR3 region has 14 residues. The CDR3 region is CASSWTGRNYGYTF. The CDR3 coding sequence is TGTGCCAGCAGCTGGACAGGGCGCAACTATGGCTACACCTTC.